The T cell receptor beta chain described here comes from a study of cytomegalovirus exposure and HLA in healthy donors. Germline CDR1 reads LGHNA; CDR2 reads YNFKEQ. V lost 0 bases to trimming and J lost 4 bases; unmatched junction nucleotides: 18. This CDR3 has 20 residues. Primers: 60 Vbeta forward and 13 Jbeta reverse. Profiled with immunoSEQ multiplex PCR; TCRdb holds only in-frame clones, not every one. The sample holds 150,000 or so clones, roughly 84% seen once. The specimen sequenced was PBMCs. The chain has TRBV4-2 and TRBJ2-7; TRBD2 agrees at 10 bases. The sequence was obtained from a male donor in good health and CMV-seronegative. CDR3 sequence (DNA): TGTGCCAGCAGCCAAGATGTCGCTAGCGGGAGAGATCGGTACGTGTACGAGCAGTACTTC. Translation: CASSQDVASGRDRYVYEQYF.